One and the same sample provided the 6 T cell receptor beta chains below, sequenced in a study of CD8 T cells in Susac syndrome. Reverse transcription of roughly 0.45 to 1 ug RNA was carried out with random hexamers. TCRdb redid the calling of the immunoSEQ multiplex PCR reads with MiXCR, one entry per CDR3 protein. The table lists roughly 160,000 distinct CDR3 sequences, approximately 96% of them singletons, with more than 0.12% in the top ten. Sequences were obtained from CD4+ T cells from PBMCs. Receptor source: a human donor in good health.

V gene TRBV7-9 combines with J gene TRBJ1-5; 7 bases agree with TRBD1. V lost 5 bases and J lost 2; bases outside the gene matches: 6. CDR1 is SEHNR, CDR2 FQNEAQ, per germline (reference sequence). The length of the CDR3 is 15 residues. CDR3 coding DNA: TGTGCCAGCAGCCGTACAGGGGAGGGCAATCAGCCCCAGCATTTT. Amino acids: CASSRTGEGNQPQHF.

The chain couples TRBV13 to TRBJ1-1; no clear D. The CDR3 has 13 residues. Per the germline V gene, CDR1 is PRHDT and CDR2 is FYEKMQ (reference sequence). The V and J ends lost 0 bases and 10 bases respectively, with 12 bases between them. DNA for the CDR3: TGTGCCAGCAGCTTAGGAACGGATCAGCGAGCTTTCTTT. Amino acids: CASSLGTDQRAFF.

This chain uses TRBV20-1 with TRBJ2-1; D remains ambiguous. The V gene's germline CDR1 is DFQATT and CDR2 SNEGSKA (reference sequence). The CDR3 is 12 amino acids. V lost 6 bases, J lost 4 bases, and 10 bases lay in between. CDR3 in amino acids: CSAPDAYNEQFF. The CDR3 nucleotides are TGCAGTGCCCCCGACGCATACAATGAGCAGTTCTTC.

The chain joins TRBV6-5 to TRBJ2-7; no definite D call. Germline V lookup: CDR1 MNHEY, CDR2 SVGAGI. With 1 base removed from V and 5 bases from J, the gap between germline ends came to 3 bases. This CDR3 has 11 amino acids. The chain's CDR3 is CASSYFDEQYF. Here the CDR3 DNA reads TGTGCCAGCAGTTACTTTGACGAGCAGTACTTC.

V is TRBV20-1 and J is TRBJ2-5; tentative D call: TRBD2 (7 bases). V was shortened by 3 bases and J by 2 bases, with 22 bases between the two germline ends. The CDR3 is 17 amino acids. From germline, CDR1 is DFQATT and CDR2 SNEGSKA (reference sequence). The CDR3 reads CSARNILGRGQQETQYF. The CDR3 DNA sequence: TGCAGTGCTAGGAACATCTTAGGGCGGGGGCAGCAAGAGACCCAGTACTTC.

The rearrangement joins TRBV3-1 to TRBJ2-1; 14 bases fit TRBD2. The junction had 6 bases not matched to a gene; V was cut back by 2 bases and J by 9 bases. Germline V gene data show CDR1 as LGHDT and CDR2 as YNNKEL (reference sequence). The CDR3 consists of 16 residues. The DNA for the CDR3 is TGTGCCAGCAGCCAACCGACTAGCGGGGGGGCCAGTGAGCAGTTCTTC. It codes for CASSQPTSGGASEQFF.